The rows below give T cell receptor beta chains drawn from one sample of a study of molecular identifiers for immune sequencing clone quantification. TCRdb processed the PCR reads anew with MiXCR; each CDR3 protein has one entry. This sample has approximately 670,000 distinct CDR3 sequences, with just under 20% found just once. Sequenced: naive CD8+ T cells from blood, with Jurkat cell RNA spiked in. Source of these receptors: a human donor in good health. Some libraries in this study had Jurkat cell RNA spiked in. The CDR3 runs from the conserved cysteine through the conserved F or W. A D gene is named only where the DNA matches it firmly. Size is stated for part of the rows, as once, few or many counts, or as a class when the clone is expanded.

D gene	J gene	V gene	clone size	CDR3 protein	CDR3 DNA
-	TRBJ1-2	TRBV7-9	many	CASSLDPPFQNYGYTF	TGTGCCAGCAGCTTAGATCCACCATTCCAAAACTATGGCTACACCTTC
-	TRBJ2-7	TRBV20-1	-	CSARRFSELTYEQYF	TGCAGTGCTAGGCGATTCTCCGAGTTAACCTACGAGCAGTACTTC
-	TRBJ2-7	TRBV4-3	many	CASSQGGGTYEQYF	TGCGCCAGCAGCCAAGGAGGCGGTACCTACGAGCAGTACTTC
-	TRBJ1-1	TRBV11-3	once	CASSFPGATEAIF	TGTGCCAGCAGCTTCCCAGGCGCCACTGAAGCTATCTTT
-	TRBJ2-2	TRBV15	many	CATSKDYTHTNTGELFF	TGTGCCACCAGCAAGGACTACACTCACACGAACACCGGGGAGCTGTTTTTT
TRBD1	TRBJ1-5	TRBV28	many	CASGNRGLKNSQPQHF	TGTGCCAGCGGTAACAGGGGGCTCAAGAACAGTCAGCCCCAGCATTTT
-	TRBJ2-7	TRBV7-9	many	CASSHQGQGPSEQYF	TGTGCCAGCAGCCACCAAGGCCAGGGACCCTCCGAGCAGTACTTC
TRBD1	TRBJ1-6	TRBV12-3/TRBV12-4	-	CASSLGQGSESPLHF	TGTGCCAGCAGTTTAGGACAGGGGTCGGAATCACCCCTCCACTTT
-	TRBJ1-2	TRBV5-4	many	CASSLEAPSDGYTF	TGTGCCAGCAGCTTGGAGGCCCCGAGTGATGGCTACACCTTC
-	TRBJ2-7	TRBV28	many	CASSTWLYSYEQYF	TGTGCCAGCTCTACGTGGTTATATTCCTACGAGCAGTACTTC
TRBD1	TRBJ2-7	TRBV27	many	CASRSDRETYEQYF	TGTGCCAGCAGATCGGACAGGGAGACCTACGAGCAGTACTTC
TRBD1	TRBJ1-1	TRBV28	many	CASSFPARGTEAFF	TGTGCCAGCAGTTTTCCGGCCAGGGGGACTGAAGCTTTCTTT
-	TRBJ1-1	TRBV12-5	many	CASGWDGGNTEAFF	TGTGCTAGTGGTTGGGACGGCGGTAACACTGAAGCTTTCTTT